This T cell receptor (beta chain) was recovered during a study of control samples from healthy donors and cancer patients. This table comes from immunoSEQ multiplex PCR, and its TCRdb copy is limited to in-frame clones, with some not included. Seen here are some 140,000 clones, 80% to 95% observed once, and the top ten hold roughly 10%. Germline values: CDR1 SGHVS, CDR2 FQNEAQ. J gave up 3 bases and V 5 bases, and 9 bases lay outside the gene matches. This CDR3 region has 16 residues. The gene calls are TRBV7-8 and TRBJ2-7, with 11 bases fitting TRBD1. The sequence came from a man between 25 and 39 years old in good health. The specimen was blood. As DNA, the CDR3 is TGTGCCAGCAGCGCGAGCCCCGGGACAGGGGGCTACGAGCAGTACTTC. Encoded protein: CASSASPGTGGYEQYF.